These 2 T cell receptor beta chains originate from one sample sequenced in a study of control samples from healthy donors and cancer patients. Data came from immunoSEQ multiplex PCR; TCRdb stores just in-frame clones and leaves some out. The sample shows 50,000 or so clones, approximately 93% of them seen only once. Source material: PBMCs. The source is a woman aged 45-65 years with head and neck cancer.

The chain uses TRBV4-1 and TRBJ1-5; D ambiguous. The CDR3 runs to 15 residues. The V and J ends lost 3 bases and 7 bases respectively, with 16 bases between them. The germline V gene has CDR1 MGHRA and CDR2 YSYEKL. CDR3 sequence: CASSHDRGARQPQHF. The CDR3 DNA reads TGCGCCAGCAGCCATGACCGGGGAGCAAGGCAGCCCCAGCATTTT.

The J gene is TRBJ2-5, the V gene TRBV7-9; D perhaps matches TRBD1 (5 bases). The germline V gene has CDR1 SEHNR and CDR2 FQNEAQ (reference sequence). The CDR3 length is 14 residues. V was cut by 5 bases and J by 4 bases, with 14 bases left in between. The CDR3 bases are TGTGCCAGCAGCCCCCCGATGGGGCCAGAGACCCAGTACTTC. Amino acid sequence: CASSPPMGPETQYF.